The 8 T cell receptor beta chains below all came from one sample that was sequenced in a study of shared clonotypes between healthy human individuals (TCRdb year 2020). Libraries were prepared through the immunoSEQ multiplex PCR assay. The clones in this table, taken by TCRdb from immuneACCESS, are in-frame only. Not every clone is retained; where verified, under half of the shortfall comes from an unresolved V gene, and the cause of the rest is unknown. Present in this sample are some 240,000 clones, under 80% of which were seen just once. The ten biggest clones cover over 8.5% of the sample. Sequencing was done on a sample of memory CD4+ T cells sorted from blood. The sample's cell subset or site label, decoded: CD45RA-negative fraction. The receptors were gathered from a man aged 25-45 years in good health.

This chain links TRBV6-4 with TRBJ2-7, with D uncertain. The CDR3 runs to 14 residues. Germline V gene lookup returns CDR1 MRHNA and CDR2 SNTAGT. The germline V and J ends were trimmed by 2 bases and 2 bases, with 10 bases remaining between them. The CDR3 bases are TGTGCCAGCAGTGACGAAGTGCCTACCTACGAGCAGTACTTC. Translation gives CASSDEVPTYEQYF.

The V gene is TRBV7-2, the J gene TRBJ2-3; D is uncertain. The CDR3 is 13 amino acids. The germline gives CDR1 SGHTA, CDR2 FQGNSA. Trimming stripped 2 bases from V and 5 bases from J, with 8 bases between. As DNA, the CDR3 is TGTGCCAGCAGCTTAATCAAAAGAGATACGCAGTATTTT. This sequence encodes CASSLIKRDTQYF.

The chain employs TRBV19 and TRBJ1-4; weak D call: TRBD1 (6 bases). The CDR3 is 16 residues long. The ends were cut back, 4 bases at V and 9 bases at J, with 21 bases in the middle. In germline, CDR1 is LNHDA, CDR2 SQIVND (reference sequence). CDR3 in DNA: TGTGCCAGTAGTACGACCGGGACAAATCCCTTGAAAAAACTGTTTTTT. It yields the protein CASSTTGTNPLKKLFF. Filled out from reference TRBV19 and TRBJ1-4, the complete variable domain reads DGGITQSPKYLFRKEGQNVTLSCEQNLNHDAMYWYRQDPGQGLRLIYYSQIVNDFQKGDIAEGYSVSREKKESFPLTVTSAQKNPTAFYLCASSTTGTNPLKKLFFGSGTQLSVL.

The V gene is TRBV11-3, the J gene TRBJ2-4; the D is unclear. This CDR3 has 14 residues. Germline lookup yields CDR1 SGHNT and CDR2 YENEEA. V was pared by 2 bases and J by 1 base, with 6 bases between. For the CDR3, the DNA is TGTGCCAGCAGCTTATGTCCTGCCAAAAACATTCAGTACTTC. This gives the protein CASSLCPAKNIQYF.

The chain recombines TRBV7-2 with TRBJ1-1; D not resolved. There are 12 residues in the CDR3. Germline CDR1 and CDR2: SGHTA and FQGNSA. V lost 1 base, J lost 11 bases, and 11 bases lay in between. The CDR3 sequence: CASSLGPPRAFF. The DNA of the CDR3 is TGTGCCAGCAGCTTAGGTCCCCCCAGGGCTTTCTTT.

This rearrangement joins TRBV7-3 to TRBJ2-2; D gene ambiguous. The CDR3 length is 13 residues. CDR1 is SGHTA and CDR2 is FQGTGA in the germline V gene. V dropped 5 bases and J dropped 4 bases, with 8 bases sitting between them. The CDR3 here is CASSPTLTGELFF. The CDR3 DNA is TGTGCCAGCAGCCCTACCCTCACCGGGGAGCTGTTTTTT.

The J gene is TRBJ2-2, the V gene TRBV5-6; unclear D gene. The V gene lost 1 base and the J gene lost 1 base, with 11 bases spanning the gap. Germline loops: CDR1 SGHDT, CDR2 YYEEEE. CDR3 size: 16 residues. The CDR3 reads CASSLLALGNTGELFF. DNA for the CDR3: TGTGCCAGCAGCTTGTTGGCGTTGGGGAACACCGGGGAGCTGTTTTTT.

The chain couples TRBV10-3 to TRBJ2-5, with D possibly TRBD2 on 6 matching bases. The V and J ends lost 0 bases and 5 bases respectively, with 13 bases between them. The CDR3 loop spans 15 amino acids. From germline, CDR1 is ENHRY and CDR2 SYGVKD. The CDR3 region has the DNA TGTGCCATCAGTGAGTCGGTATCACGGGGGGAGACCCAGTACTTC. Translating it yields CAISESVSRGETQYF.